The source of this TCR beta chain is a study of blood T cell repertoires in COVID-19. Study context: Both acute and convalescent COVID-19 samples were obtained from the United States, Italy and Spain. PBMCs, B-cell-depleted T cells, or T cells provided the cDNA or gDNA that made up the material.

Authors' methods: Estimation of nucleated cell counts was performed using reference gene primer amplification. The data were produced by immunoSEQ multiplex PCR, yet TCRdb's version contains in-frame clones alone and is incomplete. For V, J and clone size, that table is used; D and trimming come from the DNA. Among about 78,000 clones listed, around four fifths were seen once. Specimen: peripheral blood. The receptor was isolated from a human donor in a cohort sampled during active COVID-19.

CDR3 bases: TGCGCCAGCAGCCCTGGACAGGGTTGGCGAACTGATGGCTACACCTTC. This translates into CASSPGQGWRTDGYTF. The rearrangement uses TRBV5-1 and TRBJ1-2; 8 nucleotides line up with TRBD1. V was pared by 4 bases and J by 6 bases, with 14 bases of the junction left unmatched. The CDR3 consists of 16 residues. Looked up from germline, CDR1 is SGHRS and CDR2 is YFSETQ.